The next 23 T cell receptor beta chains were all read from a single sample in a study of blood T cell repertoires in COVID-19. Sequenced by immunoSEQ multiplex PCR; TCRdb stores in-frame clones only, minus some. The repertoire holds approximately 100,000 clones, with approximately 80% as singletons. Sequencing input: peripheral blood. The receptors originated from a man aged 55 to 70 with acute or convalescent COVID-19.

The V and J genes are TRBV7-6 and TRBJ1-2; 9 bases are shared with TRBD1. J was trimmed by 3 bases and V by 0 bases; bases with no gene match: 5. The CDR3 spans 16 residues. Germline V gene lookup returns CDR1 SGHVS and CDR2 FNYEAQ. CDR3: CASSLALTGGYYGYTF. CDR3 nucleotides: TGTGCCAGCAGCTTAGCGCTTACAGGGGGCTACTATGGCTACACCTTC.

V usage is TRBV6-6 and J usage is TRBJ1-1, with 8 bases that match TRBD1. The V and J ends lost 3 bases and 4 bases, in that order; junction bases with no gene match: 1. The CDR3 has 13 residues. Germline CDR1 and CDR2: MNHNY and SVGAGI (reference sequence). The CDR3 region is CASSYTGGTEAFF. The CDR3 bases are TGTGCCAGCAGTTATACAGGGGGCACTGAAGCTTTCTTT.

DNA for the CDR3: TGTGCCTGCCCTGGACAGGAATTTGGCGGCTACACCTTC. This gives the protein CACPGQEFGGYTF. The chain recombines TRBV30 with TRBJ1-2; 7 bases are shared with TRBD1. V dropped 6 bases and J dropped 8; count of bases not matched to a gene: 12. Germline V CDR1 and CDR2: GTSNPN, SVGIG (reference sequence). The CDR3 runs to 13 residues.

The chain carries TRBV4-1 and TRBJ2-5; a possible D gene is TRBD2 (5 bases). The CDR3 loop spans 14 amino acids. V lost 1 base and J lost 7, with 13 bases in between. Germline V CDR1 and CDR2: MGHRA, YSYEKL. In DNA, the CDR3 is TGCGCCAGCAGCCAAGGTGCAGAGAGCGGGACCCAGTACTTC. Translating gives CASSQGAESGTQYF.

The genes are TRBV7-3 and TRBJ2-1, with D perhaps TRBD2 (5 bases). CDR3 length: 23 residues. Trimming pared 1 base from V and 0 bases from J, leaving 31 bases between. Germline CDR1 SGHTA, CDR2 FQGTGA. In nucleotides, the CDR3 is TGTGCCAGCAGCTTAAGCCGGGATTCTGCAGTTACCCTCCGTTACCGCTCCTACAATGAGCAGTTCTTC. Amino acids: CASSLSRDSAVTLRYRSYNEQFF.

The chain employs TRBV2 and TRBJ1-1, with 7 positions matching TRBD1. The J segment lost 2 bases and the V segment lost 11 bases, leaving 14 bases of the junction unmatched. Germline CDR1 is SNHLY and CDR2 is FYNNEI. The CDR3 extends over 15 amino acids. The CDR3 DNA follows: TGTGCCCGCCGGGAGGGGGCGGGGGGAAACACTGAAGCTTTCTTT. Encoded protein: CARREGAGGNTEAFF.

The rearrangement uses TRBV30 and TRBJ2-7; TRBD1 agrees at 9 bases. Germline V gives CDR1 GTSNPN, CDR2 SVGIG (reference sequence). This CDR3 is built from 13 residues. V lost 7 bases and J lost 2; bases outside the gene matches: 6. The CDR3 sequence: CASRDRATYEQYF. The CDR3 region has the DNA TGTGCCTCCCGGGACAGGGCCACCTACGAGCAGTACTTC. The entire variable domain, with the rest obtained from reference TRBV30 and TRBJ2-7, is as follows: SQTIHQWPATLVQPVGSPLSLECTVEGTSNPNLYWYRQAAGRGLQLLFYSVGIGQISSEVPQNLSASRPQDRQFILSSKKLLLSDSGFYLCASRDRATYEQYFGPGTRLTVT.

The chain carries TRBV10-2 and TRBJ2-3; TRBD2 matches 8 bases. V was pared by 4 bases and J by 0 bases, with 6 bases of the junction left unmatched. CDR3 length: 16 amino acids. The germline gives CDR1 WSHSY, CDR2 SAAADI. The CDR3 bases are TGCGCCAGCAGTGGGCTACGGGGGGGCAGCACAGATACGCAGTATTTT. This gives the protein CASSGLRGGSTDTQYF.

The chain links TRBV7-9 to TRBJ1-2, with a possible D match to TRBD1 (5 bases). The CDR3 contains 12 residues. Trimming took 4 bases from V and 8 from J, leaving 11 bases between them. Germline CDR1 reads SEHNR; CDR2 reads FQNEAQ (reference sequence). DNA of the CDR3: TGTGCCAGCAGCTCCGGGACTGTGGGCTACACCTTC. It specifies CASSSGTVGYTF.

J is TRBJ2-3 and V is TRBV29-1; 8 bases fit TRBD2. The CDR3 covers 14 residues. Trimming cost V 3 bases and J 5 bases; bases outside gene matches: 7. Germline CDR1 reads SQVTM; CDR2 reads ANQGSEA. CDR3 loop: CSVDEAGVGDTQYF. The CDR3 DNA sequence: TGCAGCGTTGATGAAGCGGGAGTGGGAGATACGCAGTATTTT.

The genes are TRBV19 and TRBJ1-2; maybe TRBD1 (5 bases). The CDR3 runs 12 residues. Trimming removed 7 bases from V and 3 bases from J, with 9 bases in between. Germline-derived CDR1 and CDR2 are LNHDA and SQIVND (reference sequence). CDR3 protein: CASIGDYYGYTF. DNA of the CDR3: TGTGCCAGTATAGGGGATTACTATGGCTACACCTTC.

The rearrangement uses TRBV11-2 and TRBJ2-2; the D gene is possibly TRBD2 (6 bases). CDR1 and CDR2 from the germline V gene are SGHAT and FQNNGV. This CDR3 spans 15 amino acids. The V gene lost 3 bases and the J gene lost 4 bases, with 12 bases spanning the gap. The CDR3 coding sequence is TGTGCCAGCAGCTTCGAAGCGGGCGTCACCGGGGAGCTGTTTTTT. This codes for CASSFEAGVTGELFF.

This rearrangement joins TRBV5-6 to TRBJ1-5; D is uncertain. Germline loops: CDR1 SGHDT, CDR2 YYEEEE. The CDR3 has 14 amino acids. V lost 1 base and J 9 bases, leaving 14 bases between the germline ends. Here the CDR3 DNA reads TGTGCCAGCAGCTTGAGCGGCCACGATGCGCCCCAGCATTTT. It codes for CASSLSGHDAPQHF.

This chain uses TRBV5-1 with TRBJ2-6; 10 bases agree with TRBD1. The CDR3 length is 18 residues. The germline V gene encodes CDR1 SGHRS and CDR2 YFSETQ. The trim removed 0 bases at V and 1 base at J, leaving 4 bases unmatched. CDR3 sequence reads: CASSLGDRGFSGANVLTF. CDR3 DNA: TGCGCCAGCAGCTTGGGGGACAGGGGTTTTTCTGGGGCCAACGTCCTGACTTTC.

The V gene is TRBV18, the J gene TRBJ1-1; 9 bases match TRBD1. The V and J ends lost 5 bases and 0 bases, in that order; junction bases with no gene match: 4. CDR1 KGHSH and CDR2 LQKENI come from the germline V gene. This CDR3 is built from 15 residues. CDR3 in amino acids: CASSTGTGLNTEAFF. The CDR3 nucleotides are TGTGCCAGCTCAACAGGGACAGGGCTGAACACTGAAGCTTTCTTT.

J is TRBJ2-7 and V is TRBV2; D is ambiguous. Germline V gene sequence: CDR1 SNHLY, CDR2 FYNNEI. This CDR3 spans 13 amino acids. V was trimmed by 8 bases and J by 3 bases, leaving 14 bases between them. This chain's CDR3 is CASVGGPLYEQYF. The CDR3 DNA is TGTGCCAGCGTAGGCGGTCCCCTCTACGAGCAGTACTTC. Drawing the rest from reference TRBV2 and TRBJ2-7, the complete variable domain is EPEVTQTPSHQVTQMGQEVILRCVPISNHLYFYWYRQILGQKVEFLVSFYNNEISEKSEIFDDQFSVERPDGSNFTLKIRSTKLEDSAMYFCASVGGPLYEQYFGPGTRLTVT.

V usage is TRBV7-3 and J usage is TRBJ2-5, with TRBD1 matching over 7 bases. This CDR3 is 16 amino acids long. Germline V gene sequence: CDR1 SGHTA, CDR2 FQGTGA. V lost 1 base and J lost 4; bases outside the gene matches: 9. DNA of the CDR3: TGTGCCAGCAGCTTAATATCAGGGGGAAGTGGAGAGACCCAGTACTTC. It yields the protein CASSLISGGSGETQYF.

This chain joins TRBV5-1 and TRBJ1-5; 7 bases agree with TRBD1. Germline V lookup: CDR1 SGHRS, CDR2 YFSETQ. Trimming removed 4 bases from V and 0 bases from J; junction bases left unmatched: 4. This CDR3 contains 15 residues. In nucleotides, the CDR3 is TGCGCCAGCAGCGCCGGGGACAGTAGCAATCAGCCCCAGCATTTT. Translated, it gives CASSAGDSSNQPQHF. The entire variable domain, with the rest obtained from reference TRBV5-1 and TRBJ1-5, is as follows: KAGVTQTPRYLIKTRGQQVTLSCSPISGHRSVSWYQQTPGQGLQFLFEYFSETQRNKGNFPGRFSGRQFSNSRSEMNVSTLELGDSALYLCASSAGDSSNQPQHFGDGTRLSIL.

The rearrangement links TRBV15 to TRBJ1-6; perhaps TRBD1 as D (5 bases). The germline CDR1 and CDR2 sequences are LNHNV and YYDKDF (reference sequence). CDR3 length: 15 residues. The V gene lost 0 bases and the J gene lost 7 bases, with 10 bases spanning the gap. The CDR3 loop reads CATSRDAGGNSPLHF. In nucleotides, the CDR3 is TGTGCCACCAGCAGAGATGCGGGGGGGAATTCACCCCTCCACTTT.

This clone was seen a few times. The chain recombines TRBV23-1 with TRBJ1-5, with TRBD1 as a possible D gene (6 bases). TRBV23-1 is recorded as an ORF, its role being uncertain. The CDR3 is made up of 18 amino acids. Trimming took off 0 bases at V and 0 bases at J, with 15 bases between the two ends. The CDR3 sequence is CASSQSETGDLSNQPQHF. CDR3 DNA sequence: TGCGCCAGCAGTCAATCCGAGACAGGCGACCTTAGCAATCAGCCCCAGCATTTT.

The genes are TRBV5-1 and TRBJ1-2; 8 bases agree with TRBD1. From germline, CDR1 is SGHRS and CDR2 YFSETQ. CDR3 length: 13 residues. The V and J ends lost 4 bases and 6 bases, in that order; junction bases with no gene match: 5. The CDR3 spells CASSEGQGNGYTF. Here the CDR3 DNA reads TGCGCCAGCAGCGAAGGACAGGGAAATGGCTACACCTTC.

This clone was counted between two and nine times. The chain recombines TRBV6-2 or TRBV6-3 with TRBJ2-7; D may be TRBD2 (6 bases). Germline V CDR1 and CDR2: MNHEY, SVGEGT. The CDR3 length is 13 residues. Deletions cut 2 bases from V and 1 base from J, with 6 bases between. CDR3 loop: CASSYRGSYEQYF. The CDR3 DNA reads TGTGCCAGCAGTTACCGGGGGTCCTACGAGCAGTACTTC.

Remarks on this clone: The junction does not match germline at one end; this may be a read error. V and J are TRBV7-9 and TRBJ1-1; tentative D call: TRBD1 (5 bases). The CDR3 covers 11 residues. Germline lookup yields CDR1 SEHNR and CDR2 FQNEAQ (reference sequence). CDR3 in DNA: TGTGCCAGCAGCTTGGACACCGAAGCTTTCTTT. Translating gives CASSLDTEAFF. Filled out from reference TRBV7-9 and TRBJ1-1, the complete variable domain reads DTGVSQNPRHKITKRGQNVTFRCDPISEHNRLYWYRQTLGQGPEFLTYFQNEAQLEKSRLLSDRFSAERPKGSFSTLEIQRTEQGDSAMYLCASSLDTEAFFGQGTRLTVV.